This is a list of T cell receptor beta chains from one sample in a study of T-cell reconstitution after alpha-beta-depleted transplantation in children. TCRdb reprocessed the PCR reads with MiXCR, giving one entry per CDR3 protein. The data show around 300,000 distinct CDR3 sequences, 10% seen once. The material sequenced was PBMCs, taken before TCRalphabeta/CD19-depleted stem cell transplant. These receptors all come from a boy under two years old with acute myeloid leukemia, due to receive a stem cell transplant. Each CDR3 is given with its conserved first and last residue. The D gene is left open where the match is weak. The listing skips clone size in some rows; elsewhere it reads once, few, many or a size class.

J,length,V,D,size,CDR3,DNA
TRBJ2-2,14,TRBV20-1,.,.,CSALPSLNTGELFF,TGCAGTGCCCTCCCCTCCCTGAACACCGGGGAGCTGTTTTTT
TRBJ2-7,14,TRBV12-3/TRBV12-4,.,many,CASKRFESSYEQYF,TGTGCCAGCAAAAGATTCGAGAGCTCCTACGAGCAGTACTTC
TRBJ2-3,15,TRBV7-2,TRBD2,many,CASSLVASGRDTQYF,TGTGCCAGCAGCTTAGTGGCTAGCGGGAGAGATACGCAGTATTTT
TRBJ2-1,16,TRBV9,TRBD2,many,CASSVVVGLGNNEQFF,TGTGCCAGCAGCGTAGTGGTTGGACTAGGGAACAATGAGCAGTTCTTC
TRBJ1-2,15,TRBV11-2,.,.,CASSLVKDPRGGYTF,TGTGCCAGCAGCTTAGTCAAGGACCCTCGGGGTGGCTACACCTTC
TRBJ2-1,15,TRBV20-1,TRBD2,many,CSAAIAGVDYNEQFF,TGCAGTGCTGCTATAGCGGGAGTTGATTACAATGAGCAGTTCTTC
TRBJ2-3,14,TRBV7-2,TRBD2,many,CASSRGLAGVTQYF,TGTGCCAGCAGCCGTGGACTAGCGGGTGTTACGCAGTATTTT
TRBJ1-2,17,TRBV4-2,.,.,CASSQDERLNFNYGYTF,TGTGCCAGCAGCCAAGATGAGAGACTGAACTTCAACTATGGCTACACCTTC
TRBJ1-6,17,TRBV5-1,.,many,CASSLRTGTPDDSPLHF,TGCGCCAGCAGCTTGCGGACCGGGACACCGGACGATTCACCCCTCCACTTT
TRBJ1-2,14,TRBV29-1,.,many,CSVGRGGDFYGYTF,TGCAGCGTTGGCAGGGGAGGGGATTTCTATGGCTACACCTTC
TRBJ1-6,12,TRBV28,.,many,CASSDREVPLHF,TGTGCCAGCAGTGACCGGGAGGTACCCCTCCACTTT
TRBJ2-7,12,TRBV20-1,.,.,CSARDGLYEQYF,TGCAGTGCTAGAGATGGGTTATACGAGCAGTACTTC
TRBJ1-2,16,TRBV20-1,TRBD1,.,CSAREFSTGFYYGYTF,TGCAGTGCTAGAGAATTCTCGACAGGGTTTTACTATGGCTACACCTTC
TRBJ1-3,20,TRBV5-1,.,few,CASSPERPGRSPTSGNTIYF,TGCGCCAGCAGCCCCGAACGTCCAGGGCGCTCCCCCACCTCTGGAAACACCATATATTTT
TRBJ1-1,12,TRBV20-1,.,few,CSARGRNTEAFF,TGCAGTGCTAGAGGCAGGAACACTGAAGCTTTCTTT
TRBJ2-7,13,TRBV6-6,.,few,CASTNTGSYEQYF,TGTGCCAGCACTAATACAGGGTCCTACGAGCAGTACTTC
TRBJ1-5,14,TRBV7-9,.,.,CASSLRGPDQPQHF,TGTGCCAGCAGCTTACGGGGGCCCGATCAGCCCCAGCATTTT
TRBJ2-1,16,TRBV9,.,many,CASSVDGRTSYNEQFF,TGTGCCAGCAGCGTAGATGGGAGGACATCCTACAATGAGCAGTTCTTC
TRBJ2-7,15,TRBV7-2,TRBD2,many,CASSPRGGPPYEQYF,TGTGCCAGCAGCCCCCGGGGGGGTCCCCCCTACGAGCAGTACTTC
TRBJ1-3,15,TRBV12-3/TRBV12-4,.,many,CASSLKGSSGNTIYF,TGTGCCAGCAGTTTAAAGGGAAGCTCTGGAAACACCATATATTTT
TRBJ2-1,15,TRBV20-1,.,many,CSARGVFSSYNEQFF,TGCAGTGCTAGGGGAGTTTTTAGCTCCTACAATGAGCAGTTCTTC
TRBJ2-2,13,TRBV25-1,.,many,CASSEFGTGELFF,TGTGCCAGCAGTGAATTCGGCACCGGGGAGCTGTTTTTT
TRBJ2-5,16,TRBV6-5,TRBD2,many,CASSFRRLAGQETQYF,TGTGCCAGCAGTTTCCGACGACTAGCGGGACAGGAGACCCAGTACTTC
TRBJ1-5,13,TRBV20-1,.,.,CSARRDGNQPQHF,TGCAGTGCTAGGAGGGACGGCAATCAGCCCCAGCATTTT
TRBJ1-1,13,TRBV7-7,TRBD1,few,CASSLDRGSEAFF,TGTGCTAGCAGCCTCGACAGGGGAAGTGAAGCTTTCTTT
TRBJ2-5,14,TRBV4-3,TRBD1,many,CASARDRVQETQYF,TGCGCCAGCGCGAGGGACAGGGTCCAAGAGACCCAGTACTTC
TRBJ2-3,16,TRBV5-1,.,many,CASSLSGHLTPHTQYF,TGCGCCAGCAGCTTGAGCGGGCACCTGACTCCCCATACGCAGTATTTT
TRBJ1-6,14,TRBV2,.,many,CASIYTTGNSPLHF,TGTGCCAGCATTTATACAACCGGAAATTCACCCCTCCACTTT
TRBJ2-3,17,TRBV7-9,TRBD2,many,CASSLADGTRRTDTQYF,TGTGCCAGCAGCTTAGCGGATGGGACTAGACGCACAGATACGCAGTATTTT
TRBJ2-7,15,TRBV3-1,.,once,CATSQEGPRQYEQYF,TGTGCCACCTCCCAAGAAGGTCCCCGACAGTACGAGCAGTACTTC
TRBJ1-5,15,TRBV6-1,.,many,CASSEGRIPNQPQHF,TGTGCCAGCAGTGAAGGCAGAATCCCTAATCAGCCCCAGCATTTT
TRBJ2-1,15,TRBV11-2,TRBD2,many,CASSIRWQRGNEQFF,TGTGCCAGCAGCATCAGGTGGCAGCGGGGTAATGAGCAGTTCTTC
TRBJ1-5,15,TRBV7-9,.,few,CASSLGDTSNQPQHF,TGTGCTAGCAGCTTAGGGGACACTAGCAATCAGCCCCAGCATTTT
TRBJ2-2,16,TRBV23-1,.,few,CASSHLGHGNTGELFF,TGCGCCAGCAGTCACCTGGGACACGGGAACACCGGGGAGCTGTTTTTT
TRBJ2-7,13,TRBV20-1,.,.,CSARRGHFYEQYF,TGCAGTGCTAGGAGGGGCCATTTCTACGAGCAGTACTTC
TRBJ1-5,15,TRBV12-3/TRBV12-4,.,.,CASSLLGGRNQPQHF,TGTGCCAGCAGTTTATTAGGGGGGAGAAATCAGCCCCAGCATTTT
TRBJ2-2,13,TRBV9,.,many,CASSDRLAGELFF,TGTGCCAGCAGCGACCGACTAGCCGGGGAGCTGTTTTTT
TRBJ2-1,16,TRBV29-1,TRBD2,.,CSVGQILAGRAAEQFF,TGCAGCGTCGGACAGATTCTAGCGGGGAGGGCCGCGGAGCAGTTCTTC
TRBJ2-3,13,TRBV12-3/TRBV12-4,.,many,CAIGVRIQDTQYF,TGTGCCATCGGCGTCAGGATTCAAGATACGCAGTATTTT
TRBJ2-7,13,TRBV5-1,.,many,CASSLAGHYEQYF,TGCGCCAGCAGCTTGGCAGGGCACTACGAGCAGTACTTC
TRBJ2-1,16,TRBV5-1,TRBD1,many,CASSLGDRGYYNEQFF,TGCGCCAGCAGCTTGGGGGACAGGGGGTATTACAATGAGCAGTTCTTC
TRBJ2-5,15,TRBV7-6,.,.,CASSLAQGGPEPQYF,TGTGCCAGCAGCTTAGCCCAGGGGGGGCCAGAGCCCCAGTACTTC
TRBJ2-5,13,TRBV2,.,many,CASTRGQDTDQYF,TGTGCCAGCACCCGGGGGCAGGACACGGACCAGTACTTC
TRBJ2-3,17,TRBV5-1,TRBD2,.,CASSLTGLAGMVDTQYF,TGCGCCAGCAGCCTTACGGGACTAGCGGGGATGGTAGATACGCAGTATTTT
TRBJ2-1,16,TRBV28,TRBD2,many,CASSIGLAGGYNEQFF,TGTGCCAGCAGCATAGGACTAGCGGGGGGATACAATGAGCAGTTCTTC
TRBJ2-5,15,TRBV5-6,TRBD1,many,CASRHTGTGTETQYF,TGTGCCAGCAGACATACCGGGACAGGGACGGAGACCCAGTACTTC
TRBJ2-1,10,TRBV29-1,.,many,CSVESGEQFF,TGCAGCGTTGAAAGTGGGGAGCAGTTCTTC
TRBJ2-7,12,TRBV13,.,many,CASSLHVYEQYF,TGTGCCAGCAGCTTACACGTCTACGAGCAGTACTTC
TRBJ1-2,14,TRBV5-1,.,many,CASSGIGAGYGYTF,TGCGCCAGCAGCGGAATCGGGGCGGGCTATGGCTACACCTTC
TRBJ2-1,16,TRBV20-1,TRBD2,.,CSARFLTSGSMGEQFF,TGCAGTGCTAGATTCCTGACTAGCGGGAGTATGGGTGAGCAGTTCTTC
TRBJ2-4,11,TRBV29-1,TRBD1,many,CSVGQENIQYF,TGCAGCGTAGGACAGGAAAACATTCAGTACTTC
TRBJ2-5,15,TRBV18,.,few,CASSPLSGARETQYF,TGTGCCAGCTCACCACTCTCAGGGGCCAGGGAGACCCAGTACTTC
TRBJ1-2,15,TRBV19,.,.,CASSILSQVIHGYTF,TGTGCCAGTAGTATCCTGTCTCAGGTTATCCACGGCTACACCTTC
TRBJ2-3,12,TRBV5-5,.,few,CASSVLGDTQYF,TGTGCCAGCAGCGTACTAGGAGATACGCAGTATTTT
TRBJ1-2,13,TRBV11-2,.,many,CASSLDNNYGYTF,TGTGCCAGCAGCTTAGACAATAACTATGGCTACACCTTC
TRBJ2-1,13,TRBV18,.,many,CASSPPWTDEQFF,TGTGCCAGCTCACCACCCTGGACGGATGAGCAGTTCTTC
TRBJ1-2,13,TRBV14,.,many,CASSQEVTYGYTF,TGTGCCAGCAGCCAAGAAGTGACCTATGGCTACACCTTC
TRBJ2-7,14,TRBV6-1,TRBD1,few,CASRPDRVSYEQYF,TGTGCCAGCAGACCCGACAGGGTATCCTACGAGCAGTACTTC
TRBJ2-5,15,TRBV5-6,.,many,CASSLGGRGRETQYF,TGTGCCAGCAGCTTGGGCGGCAGGGGGAGGGAGACCCAGTACTTC
TRBJ2-5,16,TRBV10-3,TRBD2,many,CAISTGLAGPGETQYF,TGTGCCATCAGTACGGGACTAGCGGGGCCGGGGGAGACCCAGTACTTC